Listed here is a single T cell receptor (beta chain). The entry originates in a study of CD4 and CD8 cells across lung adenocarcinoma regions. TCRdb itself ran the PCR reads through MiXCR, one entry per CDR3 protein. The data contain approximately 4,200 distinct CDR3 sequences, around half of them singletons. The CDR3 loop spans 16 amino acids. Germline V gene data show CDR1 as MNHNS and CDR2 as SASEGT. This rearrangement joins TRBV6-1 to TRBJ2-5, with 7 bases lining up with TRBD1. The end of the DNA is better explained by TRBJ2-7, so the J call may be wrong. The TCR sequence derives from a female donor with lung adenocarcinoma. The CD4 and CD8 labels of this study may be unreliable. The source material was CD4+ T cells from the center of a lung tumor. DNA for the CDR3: TGTGCCAGCAGTGAAGCCCGAGAGGCAGGGGGCTACGAGCAGTACTTC. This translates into CASSEAREAGGYEQYF.